This T cell receptor beta chain comes out of a study of human CD8 memory T cell subsets. Germline CDR1 MNHNS, CDR2 SASEGT. The CDR3 consists of 13 residues. Investigators built TCR beta libraries using UMI-labeled 5' RACE. How the authors handled the data: In each TCR beta library, there were between roughly 2,800 and 20,000 functional CDR3 beta clonotypes. TCRdb reworked the 5' RACE reads into one entry per CDR3 protein, no DNA. The V and J calls, along with clone size, are taken from TCRdb and not from the paper's own processing. The sample holds about 6,200 distinct CDR3 sequences. Study-wide results and limits: Compared with precursor exhausted T cells, stem-like memory T cells were suggested by Chao1 estimates to be more diverse.

A note on this clonotype: What it recognizes is unknown.

The material sequenced was CD8+ effector memory T cells (TEM) sorted from PBMCs. The subset denotes: effector memory CD8 T cells, CCR7- CD45RO+ CD95+. This sequence originates from a human donor in good health. The gene calls are TRBV6-1 and TRBJ1-1. CDR3: CASSELLYTEAFF.